Listed here is a single TCR beta chain. No antigen is known for it. Generated by immunoSEQ multiplex PCR, the TCRdb table keeps only in-frame clones and is missing some. The sample holds over 70,000 clones; 60% to 85% are singletons and the top ten take 27%. This entry belongs to a study of T cell responses to AZD1222 COVID-19 vaccine. CDR1 and CDR2 (germline): SGHRS, YFSETQ. The CDR3 runs 13 residues. V lost 2 bases and J lost 5, with 8 bases in between. Study findings and constraints: After the peak T cell response, and only then, were repertoires sampled. Vaccination with two AZD1222 doses was followed by a rise in Spike-specific TCR breadth and depth.

The sample in question was peripheral blood, obtained 28 days after the second dose of the MenACWY control vaccine. The chain has TRBV5-1 and TRBJ2-1; D not certain. The TCR sequence derives from an adult who received the MenACWY meningococcal vaccine as a control. The CDR3 loop reads CASSFQTNNEQFF. The DNA for the CDR3 is TGCGCCAGCAGCTTCCAAACCAACAATGAGCAGTTCTTC.